Listed here is a single T cell receptor beta chain. Its antigen is unknown. Sequencing used immunoSEQ multiplex PCR; TCRdb keeps in-frame clones, though not all of them. The sample contains approximately 8,400 clones, around 79% of which appear only once. The data originate from a study of neoadjuvant nivolumab and ipilimumab in lung cancer. Study conclusions and caveats: TCR richness and clonality were higher in tumors than adjacent uninvolved lung. Higher pretherapy blood TCR richness went with higher resected-tumor richness.

Here the sequenced sample was adjacent normal lung tissue, taken after neoadjuvant nivolumab, alone or with ipilimumab, at or shortly before surgery. This clonotype was obtained from an adult with non-small cell lung cancer.

The CDR3: CASSLGPDLGGYTF. DNA for the CDR3: TGTGCCAGCAGCCTCGGACCCGACCTAGGAGGCTACACCTTC. The genes are TRBV5-5 and TRBJ1-2; D remains ambiguous. Germline CDR1 and CDR2: SGHKS and YYEKEE (reference sequence). CDR3 length: 14 residues. The germline V and J ends were trimmed by 4 bases and 8 bases, with 18 bases remaining between them.